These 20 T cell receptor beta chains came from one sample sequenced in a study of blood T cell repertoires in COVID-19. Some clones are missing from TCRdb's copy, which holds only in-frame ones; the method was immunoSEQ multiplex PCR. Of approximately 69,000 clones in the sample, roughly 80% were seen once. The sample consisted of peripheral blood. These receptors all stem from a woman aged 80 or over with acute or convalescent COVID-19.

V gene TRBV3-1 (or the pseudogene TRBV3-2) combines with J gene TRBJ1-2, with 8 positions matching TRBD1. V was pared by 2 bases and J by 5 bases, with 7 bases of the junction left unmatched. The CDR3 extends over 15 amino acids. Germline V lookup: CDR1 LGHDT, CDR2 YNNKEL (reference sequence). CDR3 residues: CASSQSSRQGYGYTF. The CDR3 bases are TGTGCCAGCAGCCAAAGCTCGCGACAGGGGTATGGCTACACCTTC.

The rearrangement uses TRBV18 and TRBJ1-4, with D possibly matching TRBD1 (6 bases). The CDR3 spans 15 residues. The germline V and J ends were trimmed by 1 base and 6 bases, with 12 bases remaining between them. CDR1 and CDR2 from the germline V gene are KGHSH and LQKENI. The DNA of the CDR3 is TGTGCCAGCTCACCACAGTGGACAGTACATGAAAAACTGTTTTTT. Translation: CASSPQWTVHEKLFF. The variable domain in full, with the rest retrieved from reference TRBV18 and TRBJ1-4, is NAGVMQNPRHLVRRRGQEARLRCSPMKGHSHVYWYRQLPEEGLKFMVYLQKENIIDESGMPKERFSAEFPKEGPSILRIQQVVRGDSAAYFCASSPQWTVHEKLFFGSGTQLSVL.

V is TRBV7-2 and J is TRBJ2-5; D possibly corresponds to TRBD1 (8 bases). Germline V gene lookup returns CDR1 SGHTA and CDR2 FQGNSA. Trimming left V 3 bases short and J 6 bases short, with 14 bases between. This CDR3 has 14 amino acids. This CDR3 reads CASSFGQGGQTQYF. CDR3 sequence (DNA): TGTGCCAGCAGCTTTGGACAGGGAGGGCAGACCCAGTACTTC. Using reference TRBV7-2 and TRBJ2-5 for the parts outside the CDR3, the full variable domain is GAGVSQSPSNKVTEKGKDVELRCDPISGHTALYWYRQSLGQGLEFLIYFQGNSAPDKSGLPSDRFSAERTGGSVSTLTIQRTQQEDSAVYLCASSFGQGGQTQYFGPGTRLLVL.

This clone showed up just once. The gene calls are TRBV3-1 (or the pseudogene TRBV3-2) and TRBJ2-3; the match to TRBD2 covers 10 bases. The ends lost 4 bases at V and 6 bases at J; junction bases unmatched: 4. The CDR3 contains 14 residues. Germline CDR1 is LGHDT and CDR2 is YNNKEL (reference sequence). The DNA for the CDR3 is TGTGCCAGCAGCCCTAGCGGGAGCGAGGATACGCAGTATTTT. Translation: CASSPSGSEDTQYF.

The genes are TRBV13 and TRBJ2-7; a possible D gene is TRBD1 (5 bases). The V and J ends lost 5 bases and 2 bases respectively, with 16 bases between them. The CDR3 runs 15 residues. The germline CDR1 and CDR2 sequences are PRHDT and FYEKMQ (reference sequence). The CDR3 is CASSQGPNGAYEQYF. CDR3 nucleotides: TGTGCCAGCAGCCAGGGTCCCAATGGGGCCTACGAGCAGTACTTC.

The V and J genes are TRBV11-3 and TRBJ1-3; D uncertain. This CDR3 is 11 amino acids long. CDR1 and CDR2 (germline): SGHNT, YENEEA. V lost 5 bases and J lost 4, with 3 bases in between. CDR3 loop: CASSPGNTIYF. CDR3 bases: TGTGCCAGCAGCCCGGGAAACACCATATATTTT.

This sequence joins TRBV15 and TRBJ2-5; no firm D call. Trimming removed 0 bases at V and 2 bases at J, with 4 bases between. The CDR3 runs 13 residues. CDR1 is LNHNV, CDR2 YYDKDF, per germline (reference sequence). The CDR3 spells CATSRDRQETQYF. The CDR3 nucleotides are TGTGCCACCAGCAGAGACAGACAAGAGACCCAGTACTTC.

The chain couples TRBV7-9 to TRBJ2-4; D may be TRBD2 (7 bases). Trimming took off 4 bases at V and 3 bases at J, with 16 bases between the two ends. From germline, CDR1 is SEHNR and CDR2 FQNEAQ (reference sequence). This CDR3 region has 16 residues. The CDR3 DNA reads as TGTGCCAGCAGCTCCTTCAGGGGAGGGGGCAAAAACATTCAGTACTTC. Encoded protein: CASSSFRGGGKNIQYF.

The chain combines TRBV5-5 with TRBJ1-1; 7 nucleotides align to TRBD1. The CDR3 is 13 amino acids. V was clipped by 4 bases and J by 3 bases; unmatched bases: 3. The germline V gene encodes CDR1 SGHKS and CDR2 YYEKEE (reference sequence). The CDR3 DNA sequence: TGTGCCAGCAGCAGGGACAGCCACACTGAAGCTTTCTTT. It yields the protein CASSRDSHTEAFF.

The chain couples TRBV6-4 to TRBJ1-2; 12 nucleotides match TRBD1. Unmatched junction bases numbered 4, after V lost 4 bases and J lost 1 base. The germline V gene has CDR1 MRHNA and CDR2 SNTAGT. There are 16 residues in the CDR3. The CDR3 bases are TGTGCCAGCAGTGCCGGGACAGGGGGCGGTAACTATGGCTACACCTTC. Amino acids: CASSAGTGGGNYGYTF.

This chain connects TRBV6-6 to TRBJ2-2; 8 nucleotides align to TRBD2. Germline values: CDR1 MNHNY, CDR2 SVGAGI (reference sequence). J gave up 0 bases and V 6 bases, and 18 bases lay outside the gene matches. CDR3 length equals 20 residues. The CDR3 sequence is CASSHRGGTKPRANTGELFF. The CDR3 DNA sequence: TGTGCCAGCAGCCACCGGGGGGGGACAAAACCTCGCGCGAACACCGGGGAGCTGTTTTTT.

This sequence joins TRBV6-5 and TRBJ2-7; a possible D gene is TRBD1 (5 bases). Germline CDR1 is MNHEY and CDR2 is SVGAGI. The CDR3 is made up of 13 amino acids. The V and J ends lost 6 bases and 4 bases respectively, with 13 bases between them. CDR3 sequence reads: CASSPTGYYEQYF. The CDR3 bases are TGTGCCAGCAGCCCCACAGGATATTACGAGCAGTACTTC.

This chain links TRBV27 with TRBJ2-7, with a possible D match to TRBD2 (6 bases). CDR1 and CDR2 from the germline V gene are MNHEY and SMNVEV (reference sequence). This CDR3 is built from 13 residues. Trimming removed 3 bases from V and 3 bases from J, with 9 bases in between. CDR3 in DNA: TGTGCCAGCAGTTTCTCGCGGGGCTACGAGCAGTACTTC. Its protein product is CASSFSRGYEQYF.

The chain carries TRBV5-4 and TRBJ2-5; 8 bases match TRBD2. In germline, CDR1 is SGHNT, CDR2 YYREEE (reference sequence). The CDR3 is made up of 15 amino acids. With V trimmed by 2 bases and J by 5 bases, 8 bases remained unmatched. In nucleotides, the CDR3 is TGTGCCAGCAGCTTCCCAGGACTAGCTAGGGAGACCCAGTACTTC. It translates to CASSFPGLARETQYF.

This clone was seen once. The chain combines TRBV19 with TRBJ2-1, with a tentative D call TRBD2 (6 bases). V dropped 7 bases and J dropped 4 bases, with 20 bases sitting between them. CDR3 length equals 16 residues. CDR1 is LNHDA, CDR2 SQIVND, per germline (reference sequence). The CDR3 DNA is TGTGCCAGTAATGACCCGGGACTTACACTTTACAATGAGCAGTTCTTC. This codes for CASNDPGLTLYNEQFF.

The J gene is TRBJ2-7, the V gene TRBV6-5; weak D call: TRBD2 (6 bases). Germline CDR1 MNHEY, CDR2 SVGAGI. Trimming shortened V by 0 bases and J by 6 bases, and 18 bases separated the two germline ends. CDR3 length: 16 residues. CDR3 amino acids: CASSYSGLTGLSEQYF. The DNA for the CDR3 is TGTGCCAGCAGTTACTCAGGACTCACGGGACTCTCCGAGCAGTACTTC.

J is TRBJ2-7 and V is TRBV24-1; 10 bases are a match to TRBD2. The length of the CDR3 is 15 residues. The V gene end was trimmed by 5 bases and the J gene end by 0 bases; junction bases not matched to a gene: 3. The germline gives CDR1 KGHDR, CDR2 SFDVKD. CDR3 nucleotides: TGTGCCACCAGTGGAACTAGCGGGGACTCCTACGAGCAGTACTTC. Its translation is CATSGTSGDSYEQYF.

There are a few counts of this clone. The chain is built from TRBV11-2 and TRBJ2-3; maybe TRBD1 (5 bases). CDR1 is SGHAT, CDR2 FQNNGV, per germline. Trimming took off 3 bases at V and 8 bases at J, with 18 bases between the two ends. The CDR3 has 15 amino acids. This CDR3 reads CASSFGDSPTGTQYF. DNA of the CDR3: TGTGCCAGCAGCTTTGGTGACAGTCCCACGGGTACGCAGTATTTT.

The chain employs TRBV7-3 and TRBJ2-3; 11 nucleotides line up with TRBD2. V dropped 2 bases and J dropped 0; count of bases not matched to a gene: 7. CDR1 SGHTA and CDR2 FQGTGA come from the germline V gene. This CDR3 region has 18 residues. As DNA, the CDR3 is TGTGCCAGCAGCTTATGGGGTCCTAGCGGGAGGAGCACAGATACGCAGTATTTT. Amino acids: CASSLWGPSGRSTDTQYF.

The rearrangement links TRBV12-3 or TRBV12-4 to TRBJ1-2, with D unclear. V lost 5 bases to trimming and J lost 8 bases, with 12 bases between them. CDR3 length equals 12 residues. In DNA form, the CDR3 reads TGTGCCAGCAGTCACCGGGATGGAGGCTACACCTTC. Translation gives CASSHRDGGYTF.